The rows below give T cell receptor beta chains drawn from one sample of a study of identical twins. MiXCR was run by TCRdb on the 5' RACE reads, yielding one entry per CDR3 protein. The repertoire holds 300,000 to 400,000 distinct CDR3 sequences, with 10% to 15% as singletons. Separately, the same data were catalogued under a study of yellow fever vaccine responses in identical twins.

The sequencing sample was made of CD8+ T cells sorted from blood. These receptors all come from a woman aged 18-30 years in good health. Both conserved end residues are part of each CDR3. Each record gives: D gene, J gene, clone size, V gene, CDR3 DNA, CDR3 protein. A D gene is named only where the DNA matches it firmly. Size tells how often a clone was seen (once, few, many) or the class of an expanded clone, and some rows leave it out.

.	TRBJ2-7	.	TRBV5-1	TGCGCCAGCACCATGGGGGGTTACAGGGAGCAGTACTTC	CASTMGGYREQYF
TRBD2	TRBJ2-1	few	TRBV5-1	TGCGCCAGCAGCAGTGCACTAGCGGCCAATGAGCAGTTCTTC	CASSSALAANEQFF
.	TRBJ2-3	.	TRBV2	TGTGCCAGCAGTCCCGACGAAAGCAACGAAGATACGCAGTATTTT	CASSPDESNEDTQYF
.	TRBJ2-6	few	TRBV5-6	TGTGCCAGAACCTGGGGACTCATGAGCTCTGGGGCCAACGTCCTGACTTTC	CARTWGLMSSGANVLTF
.	TRBJ2-2	.	TRBV29-1	TGCACGGAGAATGGCACGGCGAACACCGGGGAGCTGTTTTTT	CTENGTANTGELFF
TRBD1	TRBJ2-1	few	TRBV20-1	TGCAGTGCTAGAGACCGGGACAGGGGAGATGAGCAGTTCTTC	CSARDRDRGDEQFF
TRBD2	TRBJ2-3	few	TRBV12-5	TGTGCTAGTGACTCCGAGGGACTAGCGATGCATTTT	CASDSEGLAMHF
.	TRBJ2-5	.	TRBV21-1	TGTGCCAGCACCGAAGGCCGGGACAAGCAAGAGACCCAGTACTTC	CASTEGRDKQETQYF
.	TRBJ1-5	few	TRBV5-8	TGTGCCAGCAGCTTGGGGGGGTATGTCAATCAGCCCCAGCATTTT	CASSLGGYVNQPQHF
.	TRBJ2-1	.	TRBV6-5	TGTGCCAGCAGTTACGCTGGAGTATACAATGAGCAGTTCTTC	CASSYAGVYNEQFF
.	TRBJ2-7	.	TRBV28	TGTGCCAGCAGCGTTCGGGGAACCCTATCCTACGAGCAGTACTTC	CASSVRGTLSYEQYF
TRBD1	TRBJ2-3	once	TRBV6-5	TGTGCCAGCAGTTACTCGTTGGGGACAGGGGCTAACACAGATACGCAGTATTTT	CASSYSLGTGANTDTQYF
TRBD1	TRBJ2-6	few	TRBV3-1	TGTGCCAGCAGCTTCTGGGACAGAACCTCCGTTAACTCTGGGGCCAACGTCCTGACTTTC	CASSFWDRTSVNSGANVLTF
.	TRBJ1-1	.	TRBV4-1	TGCGCCAGCAGCCAGGTCCTGACGGACAACACTGAAGCTTTCTTT	CASSQVLTDNTEAFF
TRBD2	TRBJ2-3	.	TRBV15	TGTGCCACCAGCAGACCCAGGGACTACAAATCCACAGATACGCAGTATTTT	CATSRPRDYKSTDTQYF
.	TRBJ2-3	.	TRBV12-3/TRBV12-4	TGTGCCAGCAGTTACCGGAGCGATACGCAGTATTTT	CASSYRSDTQYF
TRBD1	TRBJ1-5	few	TRBV7-8	TGTGCCAGCAGCTTAGAGGCAGGGGGGAATCAGCCCCAGCATTTT	CASSLEAGGNQPQHF
.	TRBJ1-5	few	TRBV4-1	TGCGCCAGCAGCCAAGTCGGAGCAGGCAGCAATCAGCCCCAGCATTTT	CASSQVGAGSNQPQHF
TRBD2	TRBJ2-7	many	TRBV3-1	TGTGCCAGCAGCCAAGTCCCTAGCGGGAGGTACGAGCAGTACTTC	CASSQVPSGRYEQYF
.	TRBJ2-5	few	TRBV4-2	TGTGCCAGCAGCTGGGGAGGCACCCAGTACTTC	CASSWGGTQYF
TRBD2	TRBJ2-7	many	TRBV5-1	TGCGCCAGCAGCTTGGAGGCAGCGGGAGTCTCCTACGAGCAGTACTTC	CASSLEAAGVSYEQYF
.	TRBJ2-7	few	TRBV20-1	TGCAGTGCTAGTGGCCCGGAAGTCTACGAGCAGTACTTC	CSASGPEVYEQYF
TRBD2	TRBJ2-7	many	TRBV7-9	TGTGCCAGCAGCACAACTAGCGGGAGCTCCTACGAGCAGTACTTC	CASSTTSGSSYEQYF
.	TRBJ2-1	few	TRBV28	TGTGCCAGCAGTCGGAGACTCAGGATGAAGCAGTTCTTC	CASSRRLRMKQFF
TRBD2	TRBJ2-1	.	TRBV9	TGTGCCAGCAGCGCTAGCGGGTACAATGAGCAGTTCTTC	CASSASGYNEQFF